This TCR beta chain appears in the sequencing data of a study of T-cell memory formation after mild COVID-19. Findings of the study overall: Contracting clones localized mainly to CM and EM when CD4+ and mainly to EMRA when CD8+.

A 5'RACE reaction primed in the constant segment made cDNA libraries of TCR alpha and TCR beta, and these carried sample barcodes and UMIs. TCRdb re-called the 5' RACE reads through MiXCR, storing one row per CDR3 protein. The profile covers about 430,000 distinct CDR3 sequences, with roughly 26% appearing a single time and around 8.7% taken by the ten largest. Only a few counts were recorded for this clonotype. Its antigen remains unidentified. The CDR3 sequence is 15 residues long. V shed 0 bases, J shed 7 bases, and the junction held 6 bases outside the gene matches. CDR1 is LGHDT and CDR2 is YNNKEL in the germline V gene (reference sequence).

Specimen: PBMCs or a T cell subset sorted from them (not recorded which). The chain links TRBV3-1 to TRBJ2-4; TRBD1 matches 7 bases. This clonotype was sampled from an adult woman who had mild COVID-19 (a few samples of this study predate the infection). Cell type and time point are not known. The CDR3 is CASSQEGQSYNIQYF. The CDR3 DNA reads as TGTGCCAGCAGCCAAGAGGGACAGAGTTATAACATTCAGTACTTC.